The clone carrying this T cell receptor beta chain was seen a single time. The data stem from a study of blood T cell repertoires in COVID-19. Study-wide context: The origin of the acute and convalescent COVID-19 samples was the United States, Italy and Spain.

Assignment of participants to cohorts was predicated upon participant-reported clinical history. Assay used: immunoSEQ multiplex PCR; TCRdb lists only in-frame clones, some missing. The table records roughly 380,000 clones, 88% of them present only once. This TCR derives from a woman between 25 and 40 years old who had been exposed to COVID-19. The sample was PBMCs or T cells enriched from blood (not recorded which).

CDR3 nucleotide sequence: TGTGCCAGCAGCTTGACAGGTTTTCGCAATCAGCCCCAGCATTTT. Its protein product is CASSLTGFRNQPQHF. The chain carries TRBV5-6 and TRBJ1-5, with TRBD1 as a possible D gene (5 bases). From germline, CDR1 is SGHDT and CDR2 YYEEEE. Trimming removed 1 base at V and 2 bases at J, with 10 bases between. This CDR3 contains 15 residues.